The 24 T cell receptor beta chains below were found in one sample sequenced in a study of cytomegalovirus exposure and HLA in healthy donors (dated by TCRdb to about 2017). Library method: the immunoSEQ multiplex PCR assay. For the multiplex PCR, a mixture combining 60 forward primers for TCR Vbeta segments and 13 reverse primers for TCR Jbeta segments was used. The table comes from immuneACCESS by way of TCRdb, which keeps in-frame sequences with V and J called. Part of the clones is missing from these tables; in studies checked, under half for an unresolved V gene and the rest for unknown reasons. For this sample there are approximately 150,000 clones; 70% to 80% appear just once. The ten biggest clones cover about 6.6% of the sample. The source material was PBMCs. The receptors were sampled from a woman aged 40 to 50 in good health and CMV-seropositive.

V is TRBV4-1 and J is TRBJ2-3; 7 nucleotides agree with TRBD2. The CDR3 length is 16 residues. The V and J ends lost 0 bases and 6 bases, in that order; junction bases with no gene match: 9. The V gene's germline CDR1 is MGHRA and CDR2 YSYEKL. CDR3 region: CASSQEEMREFDTQYF. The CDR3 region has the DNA TGCGCCAGCAGCCAAGAAGAAATGCGGGAGTTTGATACGCAGTATTTT.

CDR3 bases: TGTGCCAGCACTGCAGGGGGGACAGGGAGGGTCGAGCAGTACTTC. Its translation is CASTAGGTGRVEQYF. V usage is TRBV6-1 and J usage is TRBJ2-7; TRBD1 matches at 9 bases. V shed 7 bases and J 6 bases; nucleotides not matched to a gene: 13. The V gene's germline CDR1 is MNHNS and CDR2 SASEGT. The CDR3 covers 15 residues.

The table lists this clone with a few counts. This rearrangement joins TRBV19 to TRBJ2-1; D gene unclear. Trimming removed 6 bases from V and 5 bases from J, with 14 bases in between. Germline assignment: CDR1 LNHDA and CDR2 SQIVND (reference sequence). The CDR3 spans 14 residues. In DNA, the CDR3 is TGTGCCAGTAGCCCGGAAACTGGGCACAATGAGCAGTTCTTC. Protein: CASSPETGHNEQFF.

CDR3: CASPGQGEQRTEAFF. DNA for the CDR3: TGCGCCAGCCCAGGACAGGGGGAACAGCGGACTGAAGCTTTCTTT. The J gene is TRBJ1-1, the V gene TRBV23-1; 10 nucleotides agree with TRBD1. TRBV23-1 is noted as an ORF with a role that remains uncertain. This CDR3 is 15 amino acids long. The V and J ends lost 8 bases and 5 bases, in that order; junction bases with no gene match: 11.

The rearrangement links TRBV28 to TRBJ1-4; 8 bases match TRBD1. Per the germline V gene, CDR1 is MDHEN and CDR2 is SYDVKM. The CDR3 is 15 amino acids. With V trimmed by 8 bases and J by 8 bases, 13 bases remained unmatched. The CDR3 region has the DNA TGTGCCAGCGGTGGAGGCGGGACAGGTGGCGAAAAACTGTTTTTT. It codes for CASGGGGTGGEKLFF.

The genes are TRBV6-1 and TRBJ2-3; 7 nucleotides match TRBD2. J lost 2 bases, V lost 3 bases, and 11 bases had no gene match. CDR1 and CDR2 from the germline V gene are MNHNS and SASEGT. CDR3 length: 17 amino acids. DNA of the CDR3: TGTGCCAGCAGTGACCCGGCATGGGGGAGGGCCACAGATACGCAGTATTTT. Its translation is CASSDPAWGRATDTQYF.

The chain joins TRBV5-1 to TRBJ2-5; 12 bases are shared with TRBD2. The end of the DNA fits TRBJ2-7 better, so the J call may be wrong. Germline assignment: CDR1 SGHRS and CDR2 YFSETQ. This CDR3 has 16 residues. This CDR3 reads CASSLGTSGPNYEQYF. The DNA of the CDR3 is TGCGCCAGCAGCCTAGGGACTAGCGGGCCGAACTACGAGCAGTACTTC.

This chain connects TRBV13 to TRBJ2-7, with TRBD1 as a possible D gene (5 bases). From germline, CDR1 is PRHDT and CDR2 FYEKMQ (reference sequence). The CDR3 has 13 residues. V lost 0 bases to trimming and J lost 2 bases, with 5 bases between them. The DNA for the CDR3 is TGTGCCAGCAGCTTAGGCAGGGCCTACGAGCAGTACTTC. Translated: CASSLGRAYEQYF.

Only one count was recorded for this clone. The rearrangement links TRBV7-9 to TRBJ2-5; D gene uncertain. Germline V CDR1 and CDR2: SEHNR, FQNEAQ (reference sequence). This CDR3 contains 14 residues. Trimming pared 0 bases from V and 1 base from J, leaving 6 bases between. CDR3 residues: CASSLAQSQETQYF. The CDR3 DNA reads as TGTGCCAGCAGCTTAGCACAGAGCCAAGAGACCCAGTACTTC.

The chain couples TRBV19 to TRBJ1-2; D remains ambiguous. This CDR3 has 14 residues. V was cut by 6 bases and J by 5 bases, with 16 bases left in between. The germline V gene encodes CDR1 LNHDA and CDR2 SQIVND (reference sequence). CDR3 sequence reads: CASSPQAGFYGYTF. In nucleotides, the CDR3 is TGTGCCAGTAGCCCGCAGGCAGGCTTTTATGGCTACACCTTC.

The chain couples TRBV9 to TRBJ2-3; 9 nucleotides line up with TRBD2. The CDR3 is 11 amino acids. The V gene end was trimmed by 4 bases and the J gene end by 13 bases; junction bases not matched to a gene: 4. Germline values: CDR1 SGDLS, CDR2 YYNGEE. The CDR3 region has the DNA TGTGCCAGCAGCACCGGGACTAGCAAGTATTTT. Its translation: CASSTGTSKYF.

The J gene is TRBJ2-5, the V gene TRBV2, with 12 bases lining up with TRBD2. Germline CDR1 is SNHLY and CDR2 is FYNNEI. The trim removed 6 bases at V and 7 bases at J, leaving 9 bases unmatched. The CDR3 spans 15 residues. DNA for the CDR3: TGTGCCAGCAGCCGTGGACTAGCGGGAAAGGGGACCCAGTACTTC. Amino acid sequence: CASSRGLAGKGTQYF. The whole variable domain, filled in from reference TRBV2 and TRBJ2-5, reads EPEVTQTPSHQVTQMGQEVILRCVPISNHLYFYWYRQILGQKVEFLVSFYNNEISEKSEIFDDQFSVERPDGSNFTLKIRSTKLEDSAMYFCASSRGLAGKGTQYFGPGTRLLVL.

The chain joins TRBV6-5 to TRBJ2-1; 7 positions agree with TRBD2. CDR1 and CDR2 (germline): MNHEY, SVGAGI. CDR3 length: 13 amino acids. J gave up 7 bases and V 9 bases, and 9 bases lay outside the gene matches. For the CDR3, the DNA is TGTGCCAGTTCGACTAGCTTCGTAAATGAGCAGTTCTTC. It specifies CASSTSFVNEQFF.

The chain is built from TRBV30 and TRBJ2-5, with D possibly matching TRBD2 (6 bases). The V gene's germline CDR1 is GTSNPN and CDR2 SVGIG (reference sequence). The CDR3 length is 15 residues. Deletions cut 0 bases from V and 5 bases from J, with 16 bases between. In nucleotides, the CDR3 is TGTGCCTGGAGTGTACACTTAACGGGAGACGAGACCCAGTACTTC. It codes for CAWSVHLTGDETQYF.

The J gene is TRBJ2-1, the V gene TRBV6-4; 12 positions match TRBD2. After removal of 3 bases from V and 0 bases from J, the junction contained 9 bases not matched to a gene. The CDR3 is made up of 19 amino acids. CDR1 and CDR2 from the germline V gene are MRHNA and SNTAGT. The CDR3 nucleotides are TGTGCCAGCAGTGAATGGACTAGCGGGACGATAGGCTCCTACAATGAGCAGTTCTTC. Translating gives CASSEWTSGTIGSYNEQFF.

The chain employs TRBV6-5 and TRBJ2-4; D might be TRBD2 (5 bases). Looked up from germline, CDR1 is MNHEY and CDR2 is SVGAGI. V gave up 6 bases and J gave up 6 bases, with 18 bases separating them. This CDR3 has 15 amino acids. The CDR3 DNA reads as TGTGCCAGCAGACTGAAGCACGGGGAAGGAAACATTCAGTACTTC. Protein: CASRLKHGEGNIQYF.

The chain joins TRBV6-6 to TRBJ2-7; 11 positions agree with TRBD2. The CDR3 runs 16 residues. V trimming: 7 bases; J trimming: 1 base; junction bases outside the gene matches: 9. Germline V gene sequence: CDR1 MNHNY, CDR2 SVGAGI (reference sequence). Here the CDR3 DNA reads TGTGCCAGCAAAGGTTTTACTAGCGGGAGTTCCTACGAGCAGTACTTC. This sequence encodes CASKGFTSGSSYEQYF.

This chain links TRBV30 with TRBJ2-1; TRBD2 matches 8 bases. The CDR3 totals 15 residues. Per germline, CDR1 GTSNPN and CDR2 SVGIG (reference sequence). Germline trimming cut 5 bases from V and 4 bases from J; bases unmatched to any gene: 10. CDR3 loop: CAWAPGLAEYNEQFF. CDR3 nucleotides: TGTGCCTGGGCCCCCGGACTAGCAGAGTACAATGAGCAGTTCTTC.

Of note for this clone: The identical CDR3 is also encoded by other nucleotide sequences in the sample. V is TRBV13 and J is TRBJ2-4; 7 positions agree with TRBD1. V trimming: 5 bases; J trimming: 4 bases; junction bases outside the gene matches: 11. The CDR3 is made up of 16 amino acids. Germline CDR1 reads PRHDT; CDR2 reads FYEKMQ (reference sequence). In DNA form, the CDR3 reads TGTGCCAGCAGCCCTACAGGGGATAGTTCTAAAAACATTCAGTACTTC. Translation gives CASSPTGDSSKNIQYF.

In DNA form, the CDR3 reads TGTGCCAGCAGCTTTTACCAGCAGCCCCAGCATTTT. Protein product: CASSFYQQPQHF. The chain uses TRBV7-2 and TRBJ1-5; no reliable D call. Germline CDR1 is SGHTA and CDR2 is FQGNSA. The CDR3 has 12 residues. The V end was cut by 3 bases, the J end by 7 bases, with 7 bases between.

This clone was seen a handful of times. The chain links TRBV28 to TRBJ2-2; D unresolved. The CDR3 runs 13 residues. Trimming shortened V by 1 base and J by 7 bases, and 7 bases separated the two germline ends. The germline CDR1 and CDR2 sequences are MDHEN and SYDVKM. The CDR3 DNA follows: TGTGCCAGCAGTTTATTGCCAGACGGGGAGCTGTTTTTT. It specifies CASSLLPDGELFF.

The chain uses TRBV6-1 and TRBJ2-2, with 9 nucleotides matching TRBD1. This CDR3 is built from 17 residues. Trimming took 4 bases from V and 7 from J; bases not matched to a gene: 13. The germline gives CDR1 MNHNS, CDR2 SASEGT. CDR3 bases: TGTGCCAGCAGTGCCCCCGGGACAGGGCGTTCTTTCGGGGAGCTGTTTTTT. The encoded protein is CASSAPGTGRSFGELFF.

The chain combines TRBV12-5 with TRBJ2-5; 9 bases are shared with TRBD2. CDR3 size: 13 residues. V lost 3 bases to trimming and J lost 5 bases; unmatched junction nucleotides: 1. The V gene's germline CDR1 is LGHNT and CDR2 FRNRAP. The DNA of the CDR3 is TGTGCTAGTGGTTTTAGCGGGAGTGAGACCCAGTACTTC. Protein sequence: CASGFSGSETQYF.

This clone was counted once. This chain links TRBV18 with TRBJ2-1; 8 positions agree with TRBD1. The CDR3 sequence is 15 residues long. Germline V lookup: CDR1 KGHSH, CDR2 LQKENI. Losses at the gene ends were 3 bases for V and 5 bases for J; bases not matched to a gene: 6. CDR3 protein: CASSPRGTGDNEQFF. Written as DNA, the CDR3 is TGTGCCAGCTCACCCCGGGGGACAGGAGACAATGAGCAGTTCTTC.